This T cell receptor beta chain appears in the sequencing data of a study of T cell responses to AZD1222 COVID-19 vaccine. Whole-study results and caveats: Among the donors, most were white British and more were female, and clonal diversity was possibly underestimated. Spike-specific TCRs gained breadth and depth after people received two AZD1222 doses. Seropositivity was recorded at baseline in only 6 or 7 AZD1222 recipients. At 160-218 and 743-854, vaccine-associated CD4 TCRs were dominant, and they spanned spike.

The protocol was immunoSEQ multiplex PCR, while the TCRdb copy is restricted to in-frame clones and leaves out a portion. This table has approximately 99,000 clones, 70% to 90% appearing once. The CDR3 is 13 amino acids. CDR1 and CDR2 from the germline V gene are GTSNPN and SVGIG (reference sequence). V gave up 5 bases and J gave up 0 bases, with 8 bases separating them. In regard to this clone: What it recognizes is unknown.

The source is an adult in good health. Source: peripheral blood, taken on day 0 of AZD1222 vaccination. The chain combines TRBV30 with TRBJ1-5, with TRBD1 as a possible D gene (5 bases). This CDR3 is CAWGTYSNQPQHF. Here the CDR3 DNA reads TGTGCCTGGGGGACTTATAGCAATCAGCCCCAGCATTTT. The full variable domain, with the rest looked up from reference TRBV30 and TRBJ1-5, is SQTIHQWPATLVQPVGSPLSLECTVEGTSNPNLYWYRQAAGRGLQLLFYSVGIGQISSEVPQNLSASRPQDRQFILSSKKLLLSDSGFYLCAWGTYSNQPQHFGDGTRLSIL.